The 10 T cell receptor beta chains in this list originate from one sample, sequenced in a study of T cell changes during pregnancy in multiple sclerosis. Only in-frame clones appear in the TCRdb table, and some are missing; sequencing was by immunoSEQ multiplex PCR. Of roughly 52,000 clones in the sample, about 90% were seen once. Source: CD4+ T cells from peripheral blood mononuclear cells, taken in the first trimester of pregnancy. All receptors derive from a female donor with multiple sclerosis, enrolled in a pregnancy study.

The chain uses TRBV7-9 and TRBJ2-1, with 7 bases aligning to TRBD2. CDR3 length: 13 amino acids. Germline CDR1 is SEHNR and CDR2 is FQNEAQ (reference sequence). J gave up 7 bases and V 3 bases, and 3 bases lay outside the gene matches. The CDR3 nucleotides are TGTGCCAGCAGCTTTGGGAGGGGAAATGAGCAGTTCTTC. It yields the protein CASSFGRGNEQFF.

This clone was seen a single time. The genes are TRBV5-1 and TRBJ2-1, with a tentative D call TRBD2 (6 bases). The V end was cut by 2 bases, the J end by 8 bases, with 26 bases between. The germline V gene has CDR1 SGHRS and CDR2 YFSETQ. This CDR3 comprises 18 residues. CDR3 bases: TGCGCCAGCAGCTTTGAAGGTCGCCCCGCCGGGAGATTTGATGAGCAGTTCTTC. Protein: CASSFEGRPAGRFDEQFF.

The chain recombines TRBV6-5 with TRBJ1-2; TRBD1 agrees at 10 bases. The V gene's germline CDR1 is MNHEY and CDR2 SVGAGI. J lost 4 bases, V lost 8 bases, and 10 bases had no gene match. The CDR3 is 15 amino acids. This chain's CDR3 is CASQGQGRDRYGYTF. For the CDR3, the DNA is TGTGCCAGCCAGGGACAGGGGAGGGATCGCTATGGCTACACCTTC.

The chain has TRBV21-1 and TRBJ2-5; TRBD2 is taken as the D call from the table, unchecked against the DNA. TRBV21-1 counts as a pseudogene. This CDR3 comprises 19 residues. CDR3 in amino acids: CASSNLPGGEREPPETQYF. In nucleotides, the CDR3 is TGTGCCAGCAGCAACCTCCCCGGGGGCGAGCGGGAACCACCAGAGACCCAGTACTTC.

In its sample, this clone was seen a few times. This chain uses TRBV25-1 with TRBJ1-6; tentative D call: TRBD1 (5 bases). Trimming stripped 7 bases from V and 10 bases from J, with 14 bases between. This CDR3 region has 13 residues. Germline CDR1 reads MGHDK; CDR2 reads SYGVNS. In DNA form, the CDR3 reads TGTGCCAGCACCCCAGGGAATCACTCACCCCTCCACTTT. It specifies CASTPGNHSPLHF.

The chain links TRBV28 to TRBJ2-7; 8 nucleotides line up with TRBD2. This CDR3 has 15 amino acids. V shed 2 bases and J 2 bases; nucleotides not matched to a gene: 5. The germline gives CDR1 MDHEN, CDR2 SYDVKM. CDR3 DNA sequence: TGTGCCAGCAGTTTAGGAGCGGGGGCAGCCTACGAGCAGTACTTC. Its translation is CASSLGAGAAYEQYF.

J is TRBJ2-1 and V is TRBV7-2; D is unclear. This CDR3 is built from 16 residues. The germline V and J ends were trimmed by 2 bases and 4 bases, with 15 bases remaining between them. Germline V gene lookup returns CDR1 SGHTA and CDR2 FQGNSA. The CDR3 region is CASSLKRLSFYNEQFF. The DNA of the CDR3 is TGTGCCAGCAGCTTAAAGAGATTATCTTTTTACAATGAGCAGTTCTTC.

The chain uses TRBV28 and TRBJ2-1; 10 bases are a match to TRBD1. Trimming took 5 bases from V and 6 from J; bases not matched to a gene: 10. This CDR3 has 16 residues. Germline CDR1 is MDHEN and CDR2 is SYDVKM. CDR3 DNA sequence: TGTGCCAGCAGTCGATACCGGGACAGGGGTAGCAATGAGCAGTTCTTC. This codes for CASSRYRDRGSNEQFF.

V is TRBV28 and J is TRBJ1-2; no definite D call. Between the trimmed V and J ends, which lost 8 bases and 2 bases, there was a span of 12 bases. CDR1 is MDHEN, CDR2 SYDVKM, per germline. There are 13 residues in the CDR3. The CDR3 DNA reads TGTGCCAGCGGAGGAGGCTCCAACTATGGCTACACCTTC. This encodes CASGGGSNYGYTF.

This sequence joins TRBV7-2 and TRBJ2-5; 13 bases agree with TRBD2. Germline V CDR1 and CDR2: SGHTA, FQGNSA. Trimming removed 5 bases from V and 5 bases from J; junction bases left unmatched: 5. This CDR3 comprises 15 residues. The CDR3 DNA is TGTGCCAGCAGCCGAGCGACTAGCGGGGGGGAGACCCAGTACTTC. Translation gives CASSRATSGGETQYF.